The source of this TCR beta chain is a study of shared clonotypes between healthy human individuals. The assay was carried out at the deep level. The assay was immunoSEQ multiplex PCR, and TCRdb's table has in-frame clones only and misses some. The sample has roughly 2.2 million clones, 80% to 95% seen once. The CDR3 has 14 amino acids. The germline CDR1 and CDR2 sequences are MNHEY and SVGAGI. V lost 5 bases and J lost 2, with 13 bases in between. Remarks on this clone: Its antigen remains unidentified.

Study-wide results and limits: All-four-donor shared clonotypes had higher generation probabilities than non-shared clonotypes did. Despite large depth, rarefaction showed incomplete sorted-subset sequencing.

This TCR was recovered from a man between 18 and 35 years old in good health. Some clones in this sample may be carry-over from other donors' samples. The genes are TRBV6-5 and TRBJ2-7; D remains ambiguous. Sample: naive CD4+ T cells from PBMCs. As for subset: CD45RA+ positively selected. Written as DNA, the CDR3 is TGTGCCAGCAGTCGTACTTCTCGGGCCTACGAGCAGTACTTC. Translated, it gives CASSRTSRAYEQYF.